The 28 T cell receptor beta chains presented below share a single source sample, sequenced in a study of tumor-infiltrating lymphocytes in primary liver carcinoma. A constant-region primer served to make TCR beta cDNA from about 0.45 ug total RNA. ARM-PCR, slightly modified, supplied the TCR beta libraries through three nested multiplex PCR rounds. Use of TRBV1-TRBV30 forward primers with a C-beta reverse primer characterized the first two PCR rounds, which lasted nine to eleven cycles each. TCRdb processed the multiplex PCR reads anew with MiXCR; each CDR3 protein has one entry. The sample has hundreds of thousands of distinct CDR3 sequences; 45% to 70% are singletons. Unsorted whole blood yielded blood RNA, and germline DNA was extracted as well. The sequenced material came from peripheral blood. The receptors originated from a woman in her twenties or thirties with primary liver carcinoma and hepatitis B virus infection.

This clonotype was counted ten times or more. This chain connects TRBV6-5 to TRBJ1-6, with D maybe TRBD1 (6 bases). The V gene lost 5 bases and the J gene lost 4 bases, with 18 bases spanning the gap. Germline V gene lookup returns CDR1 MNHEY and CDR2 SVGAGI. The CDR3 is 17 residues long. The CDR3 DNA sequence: TGTGCCAGCAGTCAAGGGGGGAAAATGGGATATAATTCACCCCTCCACTTT. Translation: CASSQGGKMGYNSPLHF.

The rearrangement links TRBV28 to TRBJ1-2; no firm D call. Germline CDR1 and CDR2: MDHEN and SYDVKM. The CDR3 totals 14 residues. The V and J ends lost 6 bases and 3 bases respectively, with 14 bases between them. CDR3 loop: CASSLIGYDYGYTF. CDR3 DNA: TGTGCCAGCAGCCTTATCGGCTACGACTATGGCTACACCTTC.

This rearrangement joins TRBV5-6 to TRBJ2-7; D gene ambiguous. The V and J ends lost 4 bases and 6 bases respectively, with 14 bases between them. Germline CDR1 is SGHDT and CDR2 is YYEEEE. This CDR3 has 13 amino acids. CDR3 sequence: CASSRGRRGEQYF. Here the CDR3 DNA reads TGTGCCAGCAGCCGTGGACGGAGAGGCGAGCAGTACTTC.

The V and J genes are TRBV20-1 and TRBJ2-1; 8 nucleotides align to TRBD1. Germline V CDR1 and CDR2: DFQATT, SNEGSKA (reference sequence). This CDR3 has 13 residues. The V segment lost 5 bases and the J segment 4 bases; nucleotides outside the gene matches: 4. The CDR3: CSARTGKYNEQFF. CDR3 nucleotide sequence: TGCAGTGCTCGGACAGGGAAGTACAATGAGCAGTTCTTC.

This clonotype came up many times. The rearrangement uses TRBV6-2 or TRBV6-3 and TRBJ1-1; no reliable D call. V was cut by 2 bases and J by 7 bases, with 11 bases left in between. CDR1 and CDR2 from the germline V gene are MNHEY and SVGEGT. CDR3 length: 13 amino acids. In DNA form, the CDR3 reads TGTGCCAGCAGTTACCCTCATCTGCTTGAAGCTTTCTTT. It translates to CASSYPHLLEAFF.

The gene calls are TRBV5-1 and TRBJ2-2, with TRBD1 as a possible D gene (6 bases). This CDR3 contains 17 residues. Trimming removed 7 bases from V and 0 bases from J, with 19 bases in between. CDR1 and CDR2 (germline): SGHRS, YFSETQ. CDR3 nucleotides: TGCGCCAGCGTCCAGGGGACGGGACCCGCGAACACCGGGGAGCTGTTTTTT. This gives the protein CASVQGTGPANTGELFF.

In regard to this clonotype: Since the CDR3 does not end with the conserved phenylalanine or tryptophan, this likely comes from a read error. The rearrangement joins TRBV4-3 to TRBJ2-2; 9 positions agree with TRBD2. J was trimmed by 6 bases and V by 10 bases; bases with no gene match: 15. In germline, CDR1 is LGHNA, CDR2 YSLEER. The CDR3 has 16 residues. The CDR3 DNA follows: TGCGCCAATAGCCAAGGGAGAGCGGGAGGTCCCGGGGAGCTGTTTCTT. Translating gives CANSQGRAGGPGELFL.

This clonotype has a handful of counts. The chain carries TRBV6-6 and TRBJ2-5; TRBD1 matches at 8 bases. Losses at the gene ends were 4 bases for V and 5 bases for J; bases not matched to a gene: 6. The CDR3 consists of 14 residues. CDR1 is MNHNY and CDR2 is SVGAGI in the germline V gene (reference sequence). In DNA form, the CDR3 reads TGTGCCAGCAGTTCTCCAGGGGGCAGGGAGACCCAGTACTTC. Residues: CASSSPGGRETQYF.

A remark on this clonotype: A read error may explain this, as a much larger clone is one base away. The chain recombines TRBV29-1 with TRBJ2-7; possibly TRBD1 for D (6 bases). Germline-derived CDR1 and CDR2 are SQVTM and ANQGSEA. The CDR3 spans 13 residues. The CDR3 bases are TGCGGCGTTGATTCAGGGGTCTCCTACGAGCAGTACTTC. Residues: CGVDSGVSYEQYF.

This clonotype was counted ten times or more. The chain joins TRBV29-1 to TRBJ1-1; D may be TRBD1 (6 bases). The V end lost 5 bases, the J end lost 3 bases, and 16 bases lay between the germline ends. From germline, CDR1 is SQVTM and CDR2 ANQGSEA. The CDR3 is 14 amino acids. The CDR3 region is CSVRLPTGYTEAFF. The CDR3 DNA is TGCAGCGTTCGCCTACCGACAGGTTACACTGAAGCTTTCTTT.

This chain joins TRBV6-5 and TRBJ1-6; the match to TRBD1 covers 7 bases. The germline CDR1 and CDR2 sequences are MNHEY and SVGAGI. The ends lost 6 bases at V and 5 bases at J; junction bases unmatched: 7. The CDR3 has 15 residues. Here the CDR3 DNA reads TGTGCCAGCAGCCTGGGACAGCCTAATAATTCACCCCTCCACTTT. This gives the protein CASSLGQPNNSPLHF.

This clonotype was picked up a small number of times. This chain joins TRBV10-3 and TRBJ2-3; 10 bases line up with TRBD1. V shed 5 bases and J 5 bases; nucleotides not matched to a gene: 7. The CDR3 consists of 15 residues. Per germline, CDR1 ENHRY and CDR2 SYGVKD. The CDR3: CAISLTGTGVDTQYF. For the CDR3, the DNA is TGTGCCATCAGTCTAACCGGGACAGGGGTAGATACGCAGTATTTT.

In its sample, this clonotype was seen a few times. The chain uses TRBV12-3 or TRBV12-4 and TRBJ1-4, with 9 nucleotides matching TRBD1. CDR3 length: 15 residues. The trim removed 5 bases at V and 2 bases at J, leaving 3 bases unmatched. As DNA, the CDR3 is TGTGCCAGCAGTACAGGGGGCGTCACTAATGAAAAACTGTTTTTT. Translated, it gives CASSTGGVTNEKLFF.

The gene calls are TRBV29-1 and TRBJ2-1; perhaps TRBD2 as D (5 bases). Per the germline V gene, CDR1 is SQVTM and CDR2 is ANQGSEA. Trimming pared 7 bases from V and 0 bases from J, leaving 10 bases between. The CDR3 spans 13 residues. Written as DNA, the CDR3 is TGCAGCGCCGACCGGGACTCCTACAATGAGCAGTTCTTC. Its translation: CSADRDSYNEQFF.

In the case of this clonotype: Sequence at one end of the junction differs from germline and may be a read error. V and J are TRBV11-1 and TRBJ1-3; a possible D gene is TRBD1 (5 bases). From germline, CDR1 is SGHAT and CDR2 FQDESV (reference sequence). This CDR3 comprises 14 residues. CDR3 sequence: CASSSDTAGNTIYF. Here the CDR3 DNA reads TGCGCCAGCAGCTCGGACACCGCTGGAAACACCATATACTTT.

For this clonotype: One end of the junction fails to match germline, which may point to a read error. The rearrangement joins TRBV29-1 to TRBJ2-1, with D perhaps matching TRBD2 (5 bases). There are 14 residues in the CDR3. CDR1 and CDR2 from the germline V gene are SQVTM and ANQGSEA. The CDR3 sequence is CSFSRACSYSEQFF. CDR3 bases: TGCAGTTTCTCGCGGGCTTGCTCCTACAGTGAGCAGTTCTTC.

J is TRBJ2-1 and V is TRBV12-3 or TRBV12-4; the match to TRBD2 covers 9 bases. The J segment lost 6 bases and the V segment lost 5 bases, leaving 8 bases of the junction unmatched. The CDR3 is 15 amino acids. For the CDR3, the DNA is TGTGCCAGCAGTAGCCGACCGCGGGAGGGCAATGAGCAGTTCTTC. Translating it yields CASSSRPREGNEQFF.

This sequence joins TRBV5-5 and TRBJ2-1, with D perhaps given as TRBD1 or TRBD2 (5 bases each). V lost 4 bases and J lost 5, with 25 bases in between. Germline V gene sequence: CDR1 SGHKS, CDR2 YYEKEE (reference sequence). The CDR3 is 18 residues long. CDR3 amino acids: CASSPGLGTPHTHNEQFF. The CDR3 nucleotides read TGTGCCAGCAGCCCGGGTTTGGGGACCCCACACACACACAATGAGCAGTTCTTC.

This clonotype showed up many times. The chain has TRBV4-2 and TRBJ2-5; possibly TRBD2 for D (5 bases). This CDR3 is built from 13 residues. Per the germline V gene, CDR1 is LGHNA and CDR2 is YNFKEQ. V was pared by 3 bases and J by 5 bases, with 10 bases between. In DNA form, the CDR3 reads TGTGCCAGCAGCCAGGGGAGATCGGAGACCCAGTACTTC. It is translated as CASSQGRSETQYF.

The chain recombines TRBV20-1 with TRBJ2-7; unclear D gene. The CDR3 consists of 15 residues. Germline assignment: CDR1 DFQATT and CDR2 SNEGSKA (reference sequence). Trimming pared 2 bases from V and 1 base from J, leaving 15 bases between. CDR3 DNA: TGCAGTGCTAGAATATCGCGGCAGCTTTCCTACGAGCAGTACTTC. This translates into CSARISRQLSYEQYF.

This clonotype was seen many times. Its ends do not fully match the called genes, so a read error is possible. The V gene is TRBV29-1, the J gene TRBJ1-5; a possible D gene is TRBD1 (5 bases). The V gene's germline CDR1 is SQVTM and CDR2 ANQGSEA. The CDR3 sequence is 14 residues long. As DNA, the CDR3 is TGCAGCGTTCAAGAGGGGTTGGGCAATCAGCCCCAGCATTTT. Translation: CSVQEGLGNQPQHF.

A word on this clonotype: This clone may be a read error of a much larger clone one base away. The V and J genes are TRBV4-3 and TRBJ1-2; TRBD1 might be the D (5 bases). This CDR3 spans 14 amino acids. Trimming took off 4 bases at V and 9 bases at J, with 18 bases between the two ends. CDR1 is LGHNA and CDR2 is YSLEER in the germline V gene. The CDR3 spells CASSPEESGGSYTF. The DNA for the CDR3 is TGCGCCAGCAGCCCCGAAGAAAGCGGGGGTAGCTACACCTTC.

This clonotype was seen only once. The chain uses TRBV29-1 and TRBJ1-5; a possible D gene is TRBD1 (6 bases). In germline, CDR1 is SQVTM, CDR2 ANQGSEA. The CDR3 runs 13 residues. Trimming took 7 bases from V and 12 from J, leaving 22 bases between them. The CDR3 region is CSARGGPDGLQHF. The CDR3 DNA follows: TGCAGCGCGAGGGGGGGTCCAGACGGTCTCCAGCATTTT.

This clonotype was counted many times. CDR3 in DNA: TGTGCCAGCAGCCCAAACCCCTTATCCACTGAAGCTTTCTTT. Encoded protein: CASSPNPLSTEAFF. The chain carries TRBV6-1 and TRBJ1-1; D not certain. This CDR3 comprises 14 residues. V lost 6 bases and J 4 bases, leaving 15 bases between the germline ends. Germline assignment: CDR1 MNHNS and CDR2 SASEGT.

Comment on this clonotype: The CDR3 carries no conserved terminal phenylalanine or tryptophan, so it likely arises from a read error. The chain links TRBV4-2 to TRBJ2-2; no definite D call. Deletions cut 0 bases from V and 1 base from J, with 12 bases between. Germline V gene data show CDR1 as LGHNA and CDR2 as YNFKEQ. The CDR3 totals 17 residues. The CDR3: CASSQDSARENTGELFL. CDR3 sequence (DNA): TGTGCCAGCAGCCAAGATTCTGCGCGTGAGAACACCGGGGAGCTGTTTTTA.

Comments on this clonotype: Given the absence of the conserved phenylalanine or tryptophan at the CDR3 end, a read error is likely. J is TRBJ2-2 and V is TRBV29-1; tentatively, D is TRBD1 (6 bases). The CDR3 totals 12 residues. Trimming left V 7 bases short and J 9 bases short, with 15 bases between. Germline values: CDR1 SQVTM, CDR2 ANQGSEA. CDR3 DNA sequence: TGCAGCGCAAGGGACACACCACGGGAGCTGTTTCTT. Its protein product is CSARDTPRELFL.

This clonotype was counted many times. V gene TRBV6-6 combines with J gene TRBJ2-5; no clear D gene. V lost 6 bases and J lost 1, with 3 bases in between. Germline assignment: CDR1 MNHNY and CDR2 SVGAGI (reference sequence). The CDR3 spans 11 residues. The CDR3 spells CASSSQETQYF. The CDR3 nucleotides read TGTGCCAGCAGCTCCCAAGAGACCCAGTACTTC.

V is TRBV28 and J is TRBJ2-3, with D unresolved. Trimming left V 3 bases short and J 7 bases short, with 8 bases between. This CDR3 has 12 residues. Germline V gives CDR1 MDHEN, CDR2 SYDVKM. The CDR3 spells CASSFGPNTQYF. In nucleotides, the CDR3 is TGTGCCAGCAGTTTTGGGCCCAATACGCAGTATTTT.